This T cell receptor (beta chain) was recorded in a study of Ad26.COV2.S vaccination and SARS-CoV-2 variants. Study-wide context: Donor was one of the participants in the Ad26.COV2.S arm of the COV1001 trial.

CDR3 length: 15 amino acids. V was cut by 3 bases and J by 4 bases, with 16 bases left in between. Germline lookup yields CDR1 SEHNR and CDR2 FQNEAQ (reference sequence). Treatment defined: some 20 received Ad26.COV2.S at low or high dose, single or two shots; 5 received placebo; per-sample allocation not given. The samples were gathered on day 63 after the first injection of vaccine or placebo. Sequenced by immunoSEQ multiplex PCR; TCRdb stores in-frame clones only, minus some. The sample shows about 680,000 clones, roughly 90% of them seen only once. The receptor's source is a person between 18 and 65 years old who received the Ad26.COV2.S COVID-19 vaccine or a placebo. The chain couples TRBV7-9 to TRBJ2-7, with D possibly TRBD2 on 7 matching bases. Sequenced material: peripheral blood, taken in a trial of Ad26.COV2.S vaccine versus placebo. The CDR3 nucleotides read TGTGCCAGCAGCTTTCCGACCGCGGGGGCTTACGAGCAGTACTTC. Translated: CASSFPTAGAYEQYF. Full variable domain (missing parts from reference TRBV7-9 and TRBJ2-7): DTGVSQNPRHKITKRGQNVTFRCDPISEHNRLYWYRQTLGQGPEFLTYFQNEAQLEKSRLLSDRFSAERPKGSFSTLEIQRTEQGDSAMYLCASSFPTAGAYEQYFGPGTRLTVT.